The rows below give T cell receptor beta chains drawn from one sample of a study of T cell responses to AZD1222 COVID-19 vaccine. The method was immunoSEQ multiplex PCR; TCRdb's version includes in-frame clones alone and lacks a portion of them. The table has 200,000 to 250,000 clones, about 95% seen once. The sequenced sample was peripheral blood, obtained 28 days after the second dose of the MenACWY control vaccine. Source of these receptors: an adult who received the MenACWY meningococcal vaccine as a control. Both conserved end residues are part of each CDR3. Each record gives: CDR3 length, clone size, J gene, V gene, D gene, CDR3 protein, CDR3 DNA. D genes are given only for firm matches. Some rows have no size entry. The others give once, few or many, or a class for an expanded clone.

cdr3_length: 16
clone_size: -
j_call: TRBJ2-1
v_call: TRBV27
d_call: TRBD2
cdr3_aa: CASSLSREAPYNEQFF
cdr3_nt: TGTGCCAGCAGTTTATCGCGGGAGGCCCCCTACAATGAGCAGTTCTTC

cdr3_length: 15
clone_size: -
j_call: TRBJ1-3
v_call: TRBV7-6
d_call: -
cdr3_aa: CASSLGQSSGNTIYF
cdr3_nt: TGTGCCAGCAGTCTCGGACAGAGCTCTGGAAACACCATATATTTT

cdr3_length: 13
clone_size: -
j_call: TRBJ2-7
v_call: TRBV6-2/TRBV6-3
d_call: -
cdr3_aa: CASSYRDYPSGYF
cdr3_nt: TGTGCCAGCAGTTACCGAGACTACCCCTCCGGGTACTTC

cdr3_length: 15
clone_size: -
j_call: TRBJ2-7
v_call: TRBV10-3
d_call: TRBD2
cdr3_aa: CAISGAGTSGYEQYF
cdr3_nt: TGTGCCATCAGTGGCGCAGGGACTAGCGGCTACGAGCAGTACTTC

cdr3_length: 14
clone_size: once
j_call: TRBJ2-1
v_call: TRBV6-4
d_call: -
cdr3_aa: CASRRVSSDNEQFF
cdr3_nt: TGTGCCAGCAGGAGGGTTTCTAGCGACAATGAGCAGTTCTTC

cdr3_length: 19
clone_size: -
j_call: TRBJ2-2
v_call: TRBV28
d_call: TRBD2
cdr3_aa: CASSFLVAGGMTNTGELFF
cdr3_nt: TGTGCCAGCAGTTTTTTGGTAGCGGGGGGTATGACGAACACCGGGGAGCTGTTTTTT

cdr3_length: 15
clone_size: -
j_call: TRBJ1-6
v_call: TRBV27
d_call: -
cdr3_aa: CASSLRAVGYSPLHF
cdr3_nt: TGTGCCAGCAGTTTAAGGGCCGTCGGTTATTCACCCCTCCACTTT

cdr3_length: 16
clone_size: -
j_call: TRBJ2-1
v_call: TRBV9
d_call: -
cdr3_aa: CASSVDPRGKDNEQFF
cdr3_nt: TGTGCCAGCAGCGTAGACCCGAGGGGAAAGGACAATGAGCAGTTCTTC

cdr3_length: 14
clone_size: -
j_call: TRBJ1-5
v_call: TRBV6-2/TRBV6-3
d_call: -
cdr3_aa: CASSFGAGGQPQHF
cdr3_nt: TGTGCCAGCAGTTTTGGGGCGGGGGGTCAGCCCCAGCATTTT

cdr3_length: 15
clone_size: -
j_call: TRBJ2-1
v_call: TRBV10-3
d_call: -
cdr3_aa: CAISRQMGSYNEQFF
cdr3_nt: TGTGCCATCAGTAGACAGATGGGCTCCTACAATGAGCAGTTCTTC

cdr3_length: 13
clone_size: -
j_call: TRBJ2-3
v_call: TRBV6-2/TRBV6-3
d_call: -
cdr3_aa: CASSQDYTDTQYF
cdr3_nt: TGTGCCAGCAGCCAAGACTACACTGATACGCAGTATTTT

cdr3_length: 14
clone_size: many
j_call: TRBJ2-7
v_call: TRBV6-4
d_call: -
cdr3_aa: CASSGSSGVYEQYF
cdr3_nt: TGTGCCAGCAGTGGGAGTAGCGGAGTCTACGAGCAGTACTTC

cdr3_length: 18
clone_size: -
j_call: TRBJ1-2
v_call: TRBV4-1
d_call: -
cdr3_aa: CASSQEQYSAGADYGYTF
cdr3_nt: TGCGCCAGCAGCCAAGAACAGTATAGTGCAGGGGCAGACTATGGCTACACCTTC

cdr3_length: 14
clone_size: -
j_call: TRBJ1-2
v_call: TRBV30
d_call: TRBD1
cdr3_aa: CAWEDRGLNYGYTF
cdr3_nt: TGTGCCTGGGAGGACAGGGGGCTGAACTATGGCTACACCTTC

cdr3_length: 13
clone_size: -
j_call: TRBJ1-1
v_call: TRBV27
d_call: -
cdr3_aa: CASSLSLNTEAFF
cdr3_nt: TGTGCCAGCAGTTTAAGTTTGAACACTGAAGCTTTCTTT

cdr3_length: 13
clone_size: -
j_call: TRBJ2-1
v_call: TRBV27
d_call: TRBD2
cdr3_aa: CASSLIRGSEQFF
cdr3_nt: TGTGCCAGCAGTTTGATACGCGGGAGTGAGCAGTTCTTC

cdr3_length: 13
clone_size: once
j_call: TRBJ2-2
v_call: TRBV10-3
d_call: -
cdr3_aa: CASKDGDTGELFF
cdr3_nt: TGTGCCAGTAAGGACGGGGACACCGGGGAGCTGTTTTTT

cdr3_length: 15
clone_size: -
j_call: TRBJ1-6
v_call: TRBV11-2
d_call: -
cdr3_aa: CASSLDIGADSPLHF
cdr3_nt: TGTGCCAGCAGCTTAGACATTGGGGCGGATTCACCCCTCCACTTT

cdr3_length: 11
clone_size: -
j_call: TRBJ1-1
v_call: TRBV28
d_call: -
cdr3_aa: CASSSYTEAFF
cdr3_nt: TGTGCCAGCAGTTCCTACACTGAAGCTTTCTTT

cdr3_length: 15
clone_size: -
j_call: TRBJ1-1
v_call: TRBV6-5
d_call: TRBD1
cdr3_aa: CASSNYRGLNTEAFF
cdr3_nt: TGTGCCAGCAGTAACTACAGGGGGCTGAACACTGAAGCTTTCTTT

cdr3_length: 14
clone_size: -
j_call: TRBJ1-2
v_call: TRBV29-1
d_call: TRBD1
cdr3_aa: CSVEVRDRGYGYTF
cdr3_nt: TGCAGCGTTGAAGTGCGGGACAGGGGGTATGGCTACACCTTC

cdr3_length: 15
clone_size: -
j_call: TRBJ2-7
v_call: TRBV19
d_call: -
cdr3_aa: CASSVEGGLHYEQYF
cdr3_nt: TGTGCCAGTAGTGTCGAGGGGGGCCTCCACTACGAGCAGTACTTC

cdr3_length: 15
clone_size: -
j_call: TRBJ2-4
v_call: TRBV18
d_call: -
cdr3_aa: CASSRQDNIKNIQYF
cdr3_nt: TGTGCCAGCTCACGCCAGGACAATATCAAAAACATTCAGTACTTC

cdr3_length: 15
clone_size: -
j_call: TRBJ2-1
v_call: TRBV5-1
d_call: TRBD2
cdr3_aa: CASSLGASGANEQFF
cdr3_nt: TGCGCCAGCAGCTTGGGCGCTAGCGGGGCAAATGAGCAGTTCTTC

cdr3_length: 14
clone_size: once
j_call: TRBJ2-7
v_call: TRBV7-9
d_call: -
cdr3_aa: CASSISSSRYEQYF
cdr3_nt: TGTGCCAGCAGCATTAGTAGCAGCCGCTACGAGCAGTACTTC

cdr3_length: 13
clone_size: -
j_call: TRBJ1-1
v_call: TRBV27
d_call: -
cdr3_aa: CASRIQGNTEAFF
cdr3_nt: TGTGCCAGCAGAATTCAGGGTAACACTGAAGCTTTCTTT

cdr3_length: 15
clone_size: -
j_call: TRBJ2-7
v_call: TRBV5-1
d_call: -
cdr3_aa: CASSLGGSLPYEQYF
cdr3_nt: TGCGCCAGCAGCTTGGGAGGCAGCCTCCCCTACGAGCAGTACTTC

cdr3_length: 11
clone_size: -
j_call: TRBJ2-3
v_call: TRBV7-6
d_call: -
cdr3_aa: CATSSTDTQYF
cdr3_nt: TGTGCCACGAGTAGCACAGATACGCAGTATTTT

cdr3_length: 16
clone_size: once
j_call: TRBJ2-4
v_call: TRBV7-9
d_call: TRBD1
cdr3_aa: CASSQGDSLAKNIQYF
cdr3_nt: TGTGCCAGCAGCCAGGGGGACAGCCTAGCCAAAAACATTCAGTACTTC

cdr3_length: 14
clone_size: -
j_call: TRBJ2-3
v_call: TRBV7-8
d_call: -
cdr3_aa: CASSFMGDTDTQYF
cdr3_nt: TGTGCCAGCAGCTTCATGGGGGACACAGATACGCAGTATTTT

cdr3_length: 15
clone_size: -
j_call: TRBJ2-3
v_call: TRBV5-1
d_call: -
cdr3_aa: CASRGSGMGTDTQYF
cdr3_nt: TGCGCCAGCCGAGGATCCGGGATGGGCACAGATACGCAGTATTTT

cdr3_length: 13
clone_size: -
j_call: TRBJ1-2
v_call: TRBV30
d_call: -
cdr3_aa: CAWSDSSNYGYTF
cdr3_nt: TGTGCCTGGTCGGACAGTTCTAACTATGGCTACACCTTC

cdr3_length: 11
clone_size: -
j_call: TRBJ1-2
v_call: TRBV29-1
d_call: TRBD1
cdr3_aa: CSADDRAGYTF
cdr3_nt: TGCAGCGCCGACGACAGGGCTGGCTACACCTTC

cdr3_length: 13
clone_size: -
j_call: TRBJ1-4
v_call: TRBV28
d_call: TRBD1
cdr3_aa: CASGQGGTEKLFF
cdr3_nt: TGTGCCAGCGGACAGGGAGGGACCGAAAAACTGTTTTTT

cdr3_length: 15
clone_size: -
j_call: TRBJ2-7
v_call: TRBV7-9
d_call: -
cdr3_aa: CASSPTGLQTGQQYF
cdr3_nt: TGTGCCAGCAGCCCAACCGGACTGCAAACGGGGCAACAGTACTTC

cdr3_length: 10
clone_size: -
j_call: TRBJ1-1
v_call: TRBV28
d_call: -
cdr3_aa: CASQEGEAFF
cdr3_nt: TGTGCCAGCCAGGAGGGGGAAGCTTTCTTT

cdr3_length: 13
clone_size: few
j_call: TRBJ2-1
v_call: TRBV7-2
d_call: -
cdr3_aa: CASCSGLRNEQFF
cdr3_nt: TGTGCCAGCTGCAGCGGCCTAAGGAATGAGCAGTTCTTC